The T cell receptor (beta chain) described here comes from a study of blood T cell repertoires in COVID-19. Study as a whole: Samples representing acute and convalescent COVID-19 were sourced from the United States, Italy and Spain. The analysed material was cDNA or gDNA that came from T cells, B-cell-depleted T cells, or PBMCs.

Per the authors' pipeline: Scientists estimated how many nucleated cells there were by amplifying reference gene primers. Assay: immunoSEQ multiplex PCR; the TCRdb copy retains only in-frame clones and omits some. That table is the source of V, J and clone size, and D and trimming were worked out from the DNA. The sample yields a few hundred thousand clones, about 87% seen once. Participants reported their clinical history, and cohort assignment relied on those reports. The origin of this receptor is a woman between 50 and 59 years old who had recovered from COVID-19. Sequenced sample: PBMCs or T cells enriched from blood (not recorded which).

The CDR3, as DNA: TGTGCCAGTAGTATAGTGGGGCCGAACACCGGGGAGCTGTTTTTT. Translating gives CASSIVGPNTGELFF. The V and J genes are TRBV19 and TRBJ2-2, with D perhaps matching TRBD1 (5 bases). CDR1 is LNHDA and CDR2 is SQIVND in the germline V gene (reference sequence). V shed 1 base and J shed 0 bases, with 6 bases lying between them. The CDR3 is 15 residues long.